This entry lists 12 T cell receptor beta chains sequenced from one sample in a study of T cells in Graves' hyperthyroidism and ophthalmopathy. The investigators amplified TCR beta CDR3 regions from RNA transcripts. A first-round RT-PCR of the TCR CDR3 used the HTBI primer set. One entry per CDR3 protein, called by TCRdb with MiXCR from the multiplex PCR reads. Among about 480,000 distinct CDR3 sequences listed, around a quarter were seen once. Sample: blood. These receptors were collected from a woman in her twenties or thirties with Graves' ophthalmopathy.

This clonotype was counted many times. The CDR3 DNA is TGTGCCAGCAGCTTGCAGGCGCAGACCCAGTACTTC. Translation: CASSLQAQTQYF. V and J are TRBV5-4 and TRBJ2-5, with D uncertain. This CDR3 comprises 12 residues. Trimming stripped 1 base from V and 6 bases from J, with 7 bases between. Germline V gives CDR1 SGHNT, CDR2 YYREEE (reference sequence).

This clonotype occurred a few times. This rearrangement joins TRBV7-2 to TRBJ2-5; D possibly matches TRBD1 or TRBD2 (6 bases each). V was pared by 5 bases and J by 3 bases, with 16 bases between. Germline V CDR1 and CDR2: SGHTA, FQGNSA. The CDR3 length is 15 residues. The CDR3: CASSRDGGPEETQYF. The CDR3 DNA reads as TGTGCCAGCAGCCGCGACGGGGGCCCCGAAGAGACCCAGTACTTC. The full variable domain, rest sourced from reference TRBV7-2 and TRBJ2-5, is GAGVSQSPSNKVTEKGKDVELRCDPISGHTALYWYRQSLGQGLEFLIYFQGNSAPDKSGLPSDRFSAERTGGSVSTLTIQRTQQEDSAVYLCASSRDGGPEETQYFGPGTRLLVL.

The sample holds many counts of this clonotype. The rearrangement uses TRBV19 and TRBJ2-2, with 7 bases aligning to TRBD1. This CDR3 region has 14 residues. With 8 bases clipped from V and 6 bases from J, the junction kept 9 bases outside the gene matches. Germline V lookup: CDR1 LNHDA, CDR2 SQIVND (reference sequence). CDR3 sequence reads: CASSGTAVAGELFF. In DNA form, the CDR3 reads TGTGCCAGTTCCGGGACAGCGGTTGCCGGGGAGCTGTTTTTT.

This clonotype was detected ten times or more. In DNA, the CDR3 is TGTGCCAGCAGCGTAGACCTAGCGCAAGAGACCCAGTACTTC. It specifies CASSVDLAQETQYF. This rearrangement joins TRBV9 to TRBJ2-5; possibly TRBD2 for D (6 bases). Trimming removed 0 bases at V and 2 bases at J, with 8 bases between. The CDR3 is 14 residues long. CDR1 and CDR2 from the germline V gene are SGDLS and YYNGEE. The full variable domain, its missing parts supplied by reference TRBV9 and TRBJ2-5, is DSGVTQTPKHLITATGQRVTLRCSPRSGDLSVYWYQQSLDQGLQFLIQYYNGEERAKGNILERFSAQQFPDLHSELNLSSLELGDSALYFCASSVDLAQETQYFGPGTRLLVL.

The J gene is TRBJ2-7, the V gene TRBV20-1; D unresolved. This CDR3 is 13 amino acids long. Looked up from germline, CDR1 is DFQATT and CDR2 is SNEGSKA (reference sequence). V lost 5 bases and J 7 bases, leaving 18 bases between the germline ends. The CDR3 spells CSAAPLVLGEQYF. The DNA for the CDR3 is TGCAGTGCTGCCCCCCTGGTCTTGGGGGAGCAGTACTTC.

This clonotype was observed at least ten times. This chain uses TRBV7-9 with TRBJ1-1; tentative D call: TRBD1 (5 bases). Between the trimmed V and J ends, which lost 2 bases and 1 base, there was a span of 11 bases. Germline V gene lookup returns CDR1 SEHNR and CDR2 FQNEAQ (reference sequence). The CDR3 is made up of 15 amino acids. The CDR3 DNA sequence: TGTGCCAGCAGCTTACAGGGAGGGGAGAACACTGAAGCTTTCTTT. Translation: CASSLQGGENTEAFF.

This clonotype has only one observation. A read error may produce the germline difference seen at one junction end. The chain couples TRBV4-1 to TRBJ1-1, with 10 bases identical to TRBD1. The V gene's germline CDR1 is MGHRA and CDR2 YSYEKL. This CDR3 comprises 14 residues. For the CDR3, the DNA is TGCGCCAGCAGCCCGGGACAGGGGACCACTGAAGATTTCTTT. Translated: CASSPGQGTTEDFF.

This clonotype was counted many times. This chain links TRBV27 with TRBJ1-1, with 9 positions matching TRBD1. V was pared by 0 bases and J by 7 bases, with 3 bases of the junction left unmatched. Germline CDR1 reads MNHEY; CDR2 reads SMNVEV (reference sequence). The CDR3 totals 14 residues. The DNA for the CDR3 is TGTGCCAGCAGTTTATCGGACAGGGGTAATGAAGCTTTCTTT. Encoded protein: CASSLSDRGNEAFF.

The gene calls are TRBV4-1 and TRBJ1-2, with a possible D match to TRBD1 (5 bases). The CDR3 extends over 15 amino acids. The germline gives CDR1 MGHRA, CDR2 YSYEKL. The V and J ends lost 2 bases and 2 bases respectively, with 12 bases between them. CDR3 bases: TGCGCCAGCAGCCAATGGGGGAAGCACAACTATGGCTACACCTTC. Protein sequence: CASSQWGKHNYGYTF.

The chain uses TRBV6-1 and TRBJ1-5; a weak D match, TRBD1 (5 bases). CDR1 is MNHNS, CDR2 SASEGT, per germline. CDR3 length equals 17 residues. The V and J ends lost 8 bases and 2 bases respectively, with 22 bases between them. The CDR3 DNA follows: TGTGCCAGCCATAGGGCGAGCGGGGGAGTACGCAATCAGCCCCAGCATTTT. Amino acids: CASHRASGGVRNQPQHF.

This clonotype has at least ten counts. The chain has TRBV28 and TRBJ1-1; TRBD1 is a possible D gene (5 bases). V shed 2 bases and J shed 9 bases, with 10 bases lying between them. There are 12 residues in the CDR3. CDR1 and CDR2 (germline): MDHEN, SYDVKM. The CDR3 DNA reads as TGTGCCAGCAGTTTAACGGGGGAGAAAGCTTTCTTT. Translation: CASSLTGEKAFF.

The V gene is TRBV19, the J gene TRBJ2-2; 8 nucleotides match TRBD1. Looked up from germline, CDR1 is LNHDA and CDR2 is SQIVND (reference sequence). V gave up 9 bases and J gave up 4 bases; unmatched junction bases: 10. This CDR3 region has 15 residues. DNA for the CDR3: TGTGCCAGGCTCCGGACAGGGCGGTTCACCGGGGAGCTGTTTTTT. It specifies CARLRTGRFTGELFF.